The present entry profiles one TCR beta chain with its context. The antigen is not known. The sample belongs to a study of cytomegalovirus exposure and HLA in healthy donors. Study conclusions and caveats: When a later analysis compared HLA-associated TCR beta chains with equally common others, the HLA-associated chains turned out to be more clonally expanded and to have lower generation probabilities. Many donors carried some public TCRs, although rarity characterized most TCR sequences. A missense DCLRE1C variant was associated with V- and J-gene trimming of TCR beta chains in a later analysis, and an independent cohort replicated the association.

60 Vbeta and 13 Jbeta primers were used in PCR. Sequencing was performed with immunoSEQ multiplex PCR; in TCRdb, only in-frame clones are kept and a portion is missing. The sample holds some 200,000 clones; around three quarters are singletons and the top ten take approximately 2.2%. The CDR3 spans 18 residues. Germline CDR1 is ENHRY and CDR2 is SYGVKD. The V end was cut by 8 bases, the J end by 1 base, with 24 bases between. The clonotype was recovered from a woman in her thirties in good health and CMV-seropositive. The V gene is TRBV10-3, the J gene TRBJ1-5; possible D gene TRBD1, 5 bases. What was sequenced was PBMCs. The DNA of the CDR3 is TGTGCCATCGGAGAAGGGGTCCCCCTGCCCTCGAGCAATCAGCCCCAGCATTTT. Residues: CAIGEGVPLPSSNQPQHF.